Presented here are 12 T cell receptor beta chains from one specimen sequenced in a study of T cell responses to AZD1222 COVID-19 vaccine. The data were produced by immunoSEQ multiplex PCR, yet TCRdb's version contains in-frame clones alone and is incomplete. The data contain around 190,000 clones, 80% to 90% of them singletons. The sequencing here drew on peripheral blood, taken 28 days after the second AZD1222 dose. The receptors originated from an adult who received the AZD1222 COVID-19 vaccine.

The chain links TRBV4-1 to TRBJ2-5; TRBD2 matches at 7 bases. CDR1 MGHRA and CDR2 YSYEKL come from the germline V gene. The V segment lost 0 bases and the J segment 5 bases; nucleotides outside the gene matches: 12. The CDR3 consists of 17 residues. In DNA form, the CDR3 reads TGCGCCAGCAGCCAAGACTCCTTGGGAGCGGGGAGGGAGACCCAGTACTTC. Protein product: CASSQDSLGAGRETQYF.

V is TRBV6-5 and J is TRBJ1-1, with 7 bases lining up with TRBD1. With V trimmed by 2 bases and J by 4 bases, 4 bases remained unmatched. CDR3 length equals 14 residues. Germline CDR1 and CDR2: MNHEY and SVGAGI. CDR3 nucleotides: TGTGCCAGCAGTTACCGAAGACAGGGCACTGAAGCTTTCTTT. It translates to CASSYRRQGTEAFF.

This clone occurred a few times. This chain connects TRBV7-6 to TRBJ1-5, with TRBD1 matching over 9 bases. J gave up 4 bases and V 5 bases, and 6 bases lay outside the gene matches. The CDR3 has 15 amino acids. CDR1 is SGHVS and CDR2 is FNYEAQ in the germline V gene. The CDR3 DNA reads as TGTGCCAGCAGCGCCGGGACAGGGATGAATCAGCCCCAGCATTTT. Translating gives CASSAGTGMNQPQHF.

The chain couples TRBV3-1 (or the pseudogene TRBV3-2) to TRBJ1-2; 10 bases align to TRBD1. Germline V gene sequence: CDR1 LGHDT, CDR2 YNNKEL (reference sequence). The junction had 3 bases not matched to a gene; V was cut back by 1 base and J by 7 bases. This CDR3 has 14 amino acids. CDR3 DNA: TGTGCCAGCAGCCAAGTTCGGACAGGGGGTGGCTACACCTTC. This gives the protein CASSQVRTGGGYTF.

The chain recombines TRBV5-4 with TRBJ1-1, with 7 nucleotides matching TRBD1. The trim removed 8 bases at V and 5 bases at J, leaving 15 bases unmatched. This CDR3 has 15 residues. Germline V gene lookup returns CDR1 SGHNT and CDR2 YYREEE (reference sequence). DNA of the CDR3: TGTGCCAGTAAAGACCGACAGGGCGTGGGGACTGAAGCTTTCTTT. The encoded protein is CASKDRQGVGTEAFF.

This chain connects TRBV24-1 to TRBJ1-4; D remains unclear. CDR1 and CDR2 from the germline V gene are KGHDR and SFDVKD. The CDR3 is made up of 12 amino acids. The germline V and J ends were trimmed by 10 bases and 8 bases, with 13 bases remaining between them. The DNA for the CDR3 is TGTGCCACTCCAATGGCGGGGGAAAAACTGTTTTTT. It translates to CATPMAGEKLFF.

The gene calls are TRBV5-4 and TRBJ1-2, with D possibly being TRBD1 (6 bases). Germline-derived CDR1 and CDR2 are SGHNT and YYREEE (reference sequence). Trimming removed 4 bases from V and 3 bases from J, with 19 bases in between. CDR3 length: 16 residues. The CDR3 DNA sequence: TGTGCCAGCAGCCCCTCCACGGGCAGGGGATACTATGGCTACACCTTC. This encodes CASSPSTGRGYYGYTF.

The genes are TRBV4-3 and TRBJ2-2; D might be TRBD1 or TRBD2, each matching 7 bases. Germline CDR1 LGHNA, CDR2 YSLEER. V was trimmed by 3 bases and J by 5 bases, leaving 16 bases between them. This CDR3 is built from 16 residues. As DNA, the CDR3 is TGCGCCAGCAGCCAGGGGGGAGGGGGCTGGACCGGGGAGCTGTTTTTT. As protein: CASSQGGGGWTGELFF.

The chain has TRBV5-1 and TRBJ2-7; a weak D match, TRBD1 (5 bases). The CDR3 has 14 residues. The germline V gene encodes CDR1 SGHRS and CDR2 YFSETQ. V dropped 0 bases and J dropped 3 bases, with 10 bases sitting between them. The CDR3 reads CASSLEDTHYEQYF. The CDR3 DNA is TGCGCCAGCAGCTTGGAGGACACTCACTACGAGCAGTACTTC.

The CDR3 DNA is TGCGCCAGCAGCTTGGCCCCGGTCGGATCTTCCAATCAGCCCCAGCATTTT. Amino acids: CASSLAPVGSSNQPQHF. The rearrangement links TRBV5-1 to TRBJ1-5; D remains ambiguous. This CDR3 spans 17 amino acids. Per the germline V gene, CDR1 is SGHRS and CDR2 is YFSETQ. Trimming left V 0 bases short and J 3 bases short, with 16 bases between.

The chain joins TRBV6-5 to TRBJ2-2; D unresolved. The length of the CDR3 is 14 residues. The ends were cut back, 5 bases at V and 4 bases at J, with 11 bases in the middle. The germline V gene has CDR1 MNHEY and CDR2 SVGAGI. CDR3 sequence (DNA): TGTGCCAGCAGTACACGACGACTCACCGGGGAGCTGTTTTTT. Protein: CASSTRRLTGELFF.

J is TRBJ1-1 and V is TRBV7-9, with a weak D call TRBD1 (6 bases). V was pared by 4 bases and J by 0 bases, with 18 bases between. Germline V gene lookup returns CDR1 SEHNR and CDR2 FQNEAQ (reference sequence). The CDR3 covers 17 residues. The chain's CDR3 is CASSYPKGGPMNTEAFF. CDR3 nucleotide sequence: TGTGCCAGCAGCTATCCCAAGGGGGGGCCTATGAACACTGAAGCTTTCTTT.